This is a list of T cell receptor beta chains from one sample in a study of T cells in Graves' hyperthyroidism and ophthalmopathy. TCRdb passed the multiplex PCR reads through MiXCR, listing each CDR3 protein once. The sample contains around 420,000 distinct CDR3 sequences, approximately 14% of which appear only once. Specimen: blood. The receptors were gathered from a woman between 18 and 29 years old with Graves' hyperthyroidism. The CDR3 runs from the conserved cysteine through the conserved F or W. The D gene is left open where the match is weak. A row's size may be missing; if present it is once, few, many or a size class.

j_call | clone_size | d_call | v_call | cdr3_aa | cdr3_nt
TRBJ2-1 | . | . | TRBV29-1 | CSVGRSSYNEQFF | TGCAGCGTTGGTCGTAGCTCCTACAATGAGCAGTTCTTC
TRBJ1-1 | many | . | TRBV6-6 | CASSYSWKNTEAFF | TGTGCCAGCAGTTACTCCTGGAAGAACACTGAAGCTTTCTTT
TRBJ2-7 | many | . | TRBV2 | CASSERRINEQYF | TGTGCCAGCAGTGAAAGAAGGATTAACGAGCAGTACTTC
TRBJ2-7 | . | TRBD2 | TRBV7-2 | CASSLTDQRGYEQYF | TGTGCCAGCAGCCTTACAGACCAGCGGGGCTACGAGCAGTACTTC
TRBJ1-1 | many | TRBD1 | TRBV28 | CASSPTGVVAFF | TGTGCCAGCAGTCCTACAGGGGTTGTGGCTTTCTTT
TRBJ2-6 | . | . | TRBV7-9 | CASSLDLGQGGGANVLTF | TGTGCCAGCAGCTTAGACCTTGGGCAGGGTGGTGGGGCCAACGTCCTGACTTTC
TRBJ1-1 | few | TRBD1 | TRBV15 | CATSRVAGGWRMNTEAFF | TGTGCCACCAGCAGAGTCGCAGGGGGCTGGAGGATGAACACTGAAGCTTTCTTT
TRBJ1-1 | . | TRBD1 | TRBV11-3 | CASSLDSTGQGVFF | TGTGCCAGCAGCTTAGATTCGACAGGACAGGGGGTTTTCTTT
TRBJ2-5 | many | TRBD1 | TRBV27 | CASRRQGLYETQYF | TGTGCCAGCCGCAGACAGGGGTTGTACGAGACCCAGTACTTC
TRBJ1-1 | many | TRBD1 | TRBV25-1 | CASRKGANTEAFF | TGTGCCAGCAGGAAGGGGGCGAACACTGAAGCTTTCTTT
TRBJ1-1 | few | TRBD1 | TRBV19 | CASHTGAQHGEAFF | TGTGCCAGTCATACAGGGGCGCAACATGGTGAAGCTTTCTTT
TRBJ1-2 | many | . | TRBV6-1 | CASIAGLGNGYTF | TGTGCCAGCATTGCCGGGTTGGGAAATGGCTACACCTTC
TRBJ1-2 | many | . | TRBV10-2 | CASSESNWRGGYTF | TGCGCCAGCAGTGAGTCTAATTGGAGAGGTGGCTACACCTTC
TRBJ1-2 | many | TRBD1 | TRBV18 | CASSPKQGRGYGYTF | TGTGCCAGCTCCCCTAAACAGGGGAGGGGGTATGGCTACACCTTC
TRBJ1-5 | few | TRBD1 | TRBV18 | CASSPSGQGARPQHF | TGTGCCAGCTCACCATCGGGACAGGGCGCCCGGCCCCAGCATTTT
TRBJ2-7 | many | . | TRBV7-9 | CASEDYSYEQYF | TGTGCCAGCGAAGACTACTCCTACGAGCAGTACTTC
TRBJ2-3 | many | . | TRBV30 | CAWSQRVEITDTQYF | TGTGCCTGGAGTCAGAGGGTGGAGATCACAGATACGCAGTATTTT
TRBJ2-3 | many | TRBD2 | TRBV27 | CASSLLPIAGVITDTQYF | TGTGCCAGCAGTCTTCTCCCGATAGCGGGAGTTATCACAGATACGCAGTATTTT
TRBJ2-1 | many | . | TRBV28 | CASSDRGEQFF | TGTGCCAGCAGTGATAGGGGTGAGCAGTTCTTC
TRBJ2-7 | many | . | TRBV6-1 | CASTHGGEQYF | TGTGCCAGCACCCACGGCGGGGAGCAGTACTTC
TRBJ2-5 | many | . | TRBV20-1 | CSARQGQETQYF | TGCAGTGCTAGGCAGGGCCAAGAGACCCAGTACTTC
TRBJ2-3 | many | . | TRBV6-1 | CASGRDARDTQYF | TGTGCCAGCGGACGGGACGCCCGAGATACGCAGTATTTT
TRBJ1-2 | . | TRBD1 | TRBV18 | CASSPPAGQGYGYTF | TGTGCCAGCTCACCCCCGGCAGGACAGGGCTATGGCTACACCTTC
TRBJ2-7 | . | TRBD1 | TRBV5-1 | CASSLSSGQPYEQYF | TGCGCCAGCAGCTTGAGCTCGGGACAGCCATACGAGCAGTACTTC
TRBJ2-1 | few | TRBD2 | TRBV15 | CATSRDLAGTNEQFF | TGTGCCACCAGCAGAGATCTAGCGGGAACTAATGAGCAGTTCTTC
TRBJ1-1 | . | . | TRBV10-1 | CASSKVLGGGAFF | TGCGCCAGCAGTAAAGTTTTGGGAGGGGGAGCTTTCTTT
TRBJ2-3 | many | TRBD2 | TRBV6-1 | CASSEATVAGDDTQYF | TGTGCCAGCAGTGAAGCGACGGTGGCGGGAGACGATACGCAGTATTTT